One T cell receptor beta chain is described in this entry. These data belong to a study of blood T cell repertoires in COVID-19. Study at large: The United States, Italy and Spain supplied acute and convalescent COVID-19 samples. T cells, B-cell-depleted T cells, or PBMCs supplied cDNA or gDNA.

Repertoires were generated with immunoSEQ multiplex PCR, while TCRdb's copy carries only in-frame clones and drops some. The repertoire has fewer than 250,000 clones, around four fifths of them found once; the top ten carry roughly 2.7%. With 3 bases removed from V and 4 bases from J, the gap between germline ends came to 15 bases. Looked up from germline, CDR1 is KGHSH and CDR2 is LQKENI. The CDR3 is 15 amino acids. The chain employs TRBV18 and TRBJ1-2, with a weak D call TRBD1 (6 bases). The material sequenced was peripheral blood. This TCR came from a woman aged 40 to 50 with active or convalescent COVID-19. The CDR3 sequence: CASSPPGTLLYGYTF. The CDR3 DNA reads TGTGCCAGCTCACCCCCAGGGACATTACTCTATGGCTACACCTTC.